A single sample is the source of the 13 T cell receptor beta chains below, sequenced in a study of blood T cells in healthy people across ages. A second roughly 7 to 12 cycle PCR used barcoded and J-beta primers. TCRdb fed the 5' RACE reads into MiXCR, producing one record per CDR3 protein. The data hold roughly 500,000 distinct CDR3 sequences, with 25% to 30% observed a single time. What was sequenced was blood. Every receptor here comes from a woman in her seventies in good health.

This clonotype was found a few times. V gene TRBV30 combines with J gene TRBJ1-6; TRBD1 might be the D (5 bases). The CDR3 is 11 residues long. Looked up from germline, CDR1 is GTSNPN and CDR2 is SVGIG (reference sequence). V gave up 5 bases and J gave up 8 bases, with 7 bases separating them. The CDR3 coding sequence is TGTGCCTGGGGGGCTTATTCACCCCTCCACTTT. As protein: CAWGAYSPLHF.

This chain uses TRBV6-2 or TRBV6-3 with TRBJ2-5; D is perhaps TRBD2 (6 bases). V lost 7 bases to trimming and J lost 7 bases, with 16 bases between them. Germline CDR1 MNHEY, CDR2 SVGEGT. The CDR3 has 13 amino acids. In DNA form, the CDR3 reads TGTGCCAGCACCCTGGAACTAGCAAGGACCCAGTACTTC. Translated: CASTLELARTQYF.

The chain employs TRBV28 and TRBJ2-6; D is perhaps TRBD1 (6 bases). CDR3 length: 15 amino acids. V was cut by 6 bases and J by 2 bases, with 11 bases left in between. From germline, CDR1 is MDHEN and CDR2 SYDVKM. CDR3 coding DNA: TGTGCCAGCAGCCGAAAGGGGGCTGGGGCCAACGTCCTGACTTTC. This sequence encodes CASSRKGAGANVLTF.

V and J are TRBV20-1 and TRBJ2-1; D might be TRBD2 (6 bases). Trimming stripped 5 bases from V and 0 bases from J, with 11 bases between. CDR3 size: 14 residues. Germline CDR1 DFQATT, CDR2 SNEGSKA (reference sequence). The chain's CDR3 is CSAVPAGSYNEQFF. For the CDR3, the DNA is TGCAGTGCTGTCCCAGCGGGCTCCTACAATGAGCAGTTCTTC.

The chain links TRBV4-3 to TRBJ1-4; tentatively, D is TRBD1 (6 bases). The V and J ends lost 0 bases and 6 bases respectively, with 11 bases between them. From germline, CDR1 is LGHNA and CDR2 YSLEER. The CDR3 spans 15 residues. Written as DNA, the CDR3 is TGCGCCAGCAGCCAAGATCCACAGGGTTATGAAAAACTGTTTTTT. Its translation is CASSQDPQGYEKLFF.

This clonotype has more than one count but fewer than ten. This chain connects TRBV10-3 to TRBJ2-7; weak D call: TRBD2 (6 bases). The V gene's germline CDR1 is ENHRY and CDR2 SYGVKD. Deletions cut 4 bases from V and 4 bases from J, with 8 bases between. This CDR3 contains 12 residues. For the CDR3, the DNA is TGTGCCATCAGTGGGGGGAGGTACGAGCAGTACTTC. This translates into CAISGGRYEQYF.

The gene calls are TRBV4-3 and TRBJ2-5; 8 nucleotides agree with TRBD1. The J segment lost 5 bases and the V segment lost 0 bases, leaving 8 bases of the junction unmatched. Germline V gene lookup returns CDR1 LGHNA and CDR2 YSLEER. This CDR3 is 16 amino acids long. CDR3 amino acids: CASSQDRTGIMETQYF. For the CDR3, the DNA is TGCGCCAGCAGCCAAGACCGGACAGGGATTATGGAGACCCAGTACTTC.

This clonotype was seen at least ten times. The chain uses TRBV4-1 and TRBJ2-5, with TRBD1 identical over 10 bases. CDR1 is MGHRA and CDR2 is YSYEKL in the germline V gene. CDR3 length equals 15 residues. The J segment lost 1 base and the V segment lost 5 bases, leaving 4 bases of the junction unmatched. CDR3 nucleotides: TGCGCCAGCAGCGGGGACAGGGGAGGCCAAGAGACCCAGTACTTC. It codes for CASSGDRGGQETQYF.

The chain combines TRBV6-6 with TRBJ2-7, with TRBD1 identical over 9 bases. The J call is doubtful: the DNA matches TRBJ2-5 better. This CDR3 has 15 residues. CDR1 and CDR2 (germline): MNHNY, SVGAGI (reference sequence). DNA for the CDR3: TGTGCCAGCAGCCCTTTACAGGGGGCTGGAGAGACCCAGTACTTC. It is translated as CASSPLQGAGETQYF.

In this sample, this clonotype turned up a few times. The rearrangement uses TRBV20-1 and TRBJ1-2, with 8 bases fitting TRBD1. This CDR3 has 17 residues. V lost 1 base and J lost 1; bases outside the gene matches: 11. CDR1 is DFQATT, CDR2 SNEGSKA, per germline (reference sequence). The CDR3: CSARVERGQAVNYGYTF. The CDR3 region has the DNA TGCAGTGCTAGAGTGGAAAGGGGACAGGCGGTTAACTATGGCTACACCTTC.

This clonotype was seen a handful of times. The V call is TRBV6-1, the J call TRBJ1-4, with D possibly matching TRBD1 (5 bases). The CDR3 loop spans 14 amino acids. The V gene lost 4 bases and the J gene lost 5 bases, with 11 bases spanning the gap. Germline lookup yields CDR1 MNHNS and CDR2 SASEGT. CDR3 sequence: CASSGSRVNEKLFF. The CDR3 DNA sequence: TGTGCCAGCAGTGGTAGCAGGGTGAATGAAAAACTGTTTTTT.

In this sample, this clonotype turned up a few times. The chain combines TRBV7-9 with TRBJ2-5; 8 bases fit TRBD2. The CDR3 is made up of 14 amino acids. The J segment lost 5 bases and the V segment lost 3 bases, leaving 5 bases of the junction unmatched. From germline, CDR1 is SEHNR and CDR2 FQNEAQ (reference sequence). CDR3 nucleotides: TGTGCCAGCAGCTTCGGGGGGGTTGGGGAGACCCAGTACTTC. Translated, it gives CASSFGGVGETQYF.

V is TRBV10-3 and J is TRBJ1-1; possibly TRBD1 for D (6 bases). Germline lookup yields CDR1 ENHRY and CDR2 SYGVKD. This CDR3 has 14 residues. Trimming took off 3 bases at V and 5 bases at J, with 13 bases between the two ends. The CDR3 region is CAISDQGGGTEAFF. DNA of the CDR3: TGTGCCATCAGTGATCAAGGGGGAGGGACTGAAGCTTTCTTT.